This T cell receptor beta chain was sequenced for a study of metastatic and nonmetastatic thyroid tumors. On the study more broadly: Across peripheral blood and tumor or nodule tissue samples taken from malignant and benign thyroid patients, the repertoires were compared with one another.

The CDR3 loop spans 16 amino acids. Germline loops: CDR1 SGHAT, CDR2 FQDESV (reference sequence). The V gene end was trimmed by 1 base and the J gene end by 9 bases; junction bases not matched to a gene: 6. As processed by the authors: CDR3 was compared across clinicopathological groups, and the resulting differences were used to build a distant-metastasis classifier for papillary thyroid cancer. TCRdb re-called clones via MiXCR from the PCR reads. These V and J calls rely on TCRdb rather than the paper's analysis. The data show 25,000 to 35,000 clones, roughly 16% seen once. Patients had received no treatment of any kind before thyroid surgery. Study-level points and caveats: For both blood and tumor, malignant thyroid tumors reportedly showed significantly higher TCR beta diversity than benign nodules did.

This clone was detected many times. Its target is unknown. A read error is possible here, since a much larger clone lies one base away. Other DNA variants within this sample encode the same CDR3. Sample: blood. This receptor was taken from a female donor with papillary thyroid cancer or a benign thyroid nodule (not recorded which). Some clones in this sample may be carry-over from other donors' samples. The gene calls are TRBV11-1 and TRBJ1-6; 10 positions match TRBD1. The CDR3, as DNA: TGTGCCAGCAGCTTAGTTCCGGGACAGGGGAGTTCACCCCTCCACTTT. Translated, it gives CASSLVPGQGSSPLHF.